The T cell receptor (beta chain) described here comes from a study of response to subunit inactivated influenza vaccine. This clonotype appeared many times. The antigen is not known. Study-level points and caveats: Authors proposed each seasonal influenza vaccination draws in few new T cells.

Trimming at V came to 6 bases and at J to 5 bases, leaving 10 bases not matched to a gene. The germline V gene has CDR1 ENHRY and CDR2 SYGVKD. CDR3 length: 15 residues. TCRdb used MiXCR to reprocess the RT-PCR reads, holding one entry per CDR3 protein. The table shows 630,000 or so distinct CDR3 sequences, with 15% to 19% occurring only once. This chain joins TRBV10-3 and TRBJ2-1, with TRBD2 matching over 7 bases. The sample was PBMCs from blood, taken 11 to 12 days after vaccination. The clonotype comes from a man between 45 and 60 years old who received an inactivated influenza vaccine. The CDR3 DNA is TGTGCCATCAGCCCGATGGGAGGGGCGCACAATGAGCAGTTCTTC. Its translation: CAISPMGGAHNEQFF.